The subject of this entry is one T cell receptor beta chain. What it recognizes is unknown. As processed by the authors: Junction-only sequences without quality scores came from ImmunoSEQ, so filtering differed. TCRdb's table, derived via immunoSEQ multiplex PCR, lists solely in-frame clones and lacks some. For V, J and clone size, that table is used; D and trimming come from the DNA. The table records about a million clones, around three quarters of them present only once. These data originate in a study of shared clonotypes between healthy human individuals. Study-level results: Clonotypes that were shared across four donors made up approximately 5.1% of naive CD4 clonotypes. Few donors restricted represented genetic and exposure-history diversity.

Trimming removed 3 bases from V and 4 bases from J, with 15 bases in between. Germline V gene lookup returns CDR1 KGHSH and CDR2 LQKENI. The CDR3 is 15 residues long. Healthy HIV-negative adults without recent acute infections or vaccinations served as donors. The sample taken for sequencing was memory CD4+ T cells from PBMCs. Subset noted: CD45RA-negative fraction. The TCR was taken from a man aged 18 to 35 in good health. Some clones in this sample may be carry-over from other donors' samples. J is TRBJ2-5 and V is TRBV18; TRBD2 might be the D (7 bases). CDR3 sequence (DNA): TGTGCCAGCTCACCTCCGGGGGGCGCAGGAGAGACCCAGTACTTC. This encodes CASSPPGGAGETQYF. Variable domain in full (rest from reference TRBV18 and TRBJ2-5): NAGVMQNPRHLVRRRGQEARLRCSPMKGHSHVYWYRQLPEEGLKFMVYLQKENIIDESGMPKERFSAEFPKEGPSILRIQQVVRGDSAAYFCASSPPGGAGETQYFGPGTRLLVL.